This T cell receptor beta chain stems from a study of blood T cell repertoires in COVID-19. Looking at the study overall: Italy, Spain and the United States were the sources of the convalescent and acute COVID-19 samples. T cells, B-cell-depleted T cells, or PBMCs provided the cDNA or gDNA that served as material.

In the authors' workflow: Amplified reference gene primers provided the basis for estimating nucleated cell counts. Only in-frame clones appear in the TCRdb table, and some are missing; sequencing was by immunoSEQ multiplex PCR. The D gene and trimming were derived from the DNA, and the V and J assignments and clone size from that table. Here the sample spans more than 50,000 clones, approximately 91% being singletons. The CDR3 runs 15 residues. V was shortened by 1 base and J by 0 bases, with 4 bases between the two germline ends. Germline V lookup: CDR1 LGHDT, CDR2 YNNKEL (reference sequence). This TCR was sampled from a human donor in a cohort sampled during active COVID-19. The chain carries TRBV3-1 (or the pseudogene TRBV3-2) and TRBJ2-6; no definite D call. The sequencing input was peripheral blood. The CDR3 nucleotides are TGTGCCAGCAGCCAAGGGCCCTCTGGGGCCAACGTCCTGACTTTC. Its translation is CASSQGPSGANVLTF.